Shown below are 5 T cell receptor beta chains from a single sample sequenced in a study of regulatory T cells in long-lasting Graves disease (dated by TCRdb to the early 2020s). Per the publication, the time point label means: newly diagnosed GD, antithyroid drugs for less than 3 months. For both TCR sequencing and RNA sequencing, RNA was extracted from PBMCs in TRIzol. The receptor library was made with multiplex PCR. The sample was run on an Illumina HiSeq 4000. CDR3 regions were amplified by Arm-PCR with iRepertoire HTBI primers to construct TCR beta libraries. TCRdb ran its own pipeline on the public reads, namely fastp trimming at Q25 and MiXCR clone calling, and kept in-frame beta chains. Each CDR3 protein gets just one entry, which takes the most common genes and DNA from the rows behind it. The sample profile shows around 420,000 distinct CDR3 sequences; about 14% of them were found once. About 20% of the sample belongs to the ten largest clones.

Here the sequenced sample was peripheral blood mononuclear cells (PBMCs), taken at new diagnosis, from a patient treated with antithyroid drugs. The receptors were gathered from a female donor with Graves disease.

As concerns this clonotype: A read error may explain this, as a much larger clone is one base away. The gene calls are TRBV5-5 and TRBJ1-4; no definite D call. V dropped 7 bases and J dropped 0 bases, with 16 bases sitting between them. Germline values: CDR1 SGHKS, CDR2 YYEKEE (reference sequence). This CDR3 has 16 amino acids. This CDR3 reads CASGDWVFATNEKLFF. CDR3 in DNA: TGTGCCAGCGGCGACTGGGTGTTTGCAACTAATGAAAAACTGTTTTTT.

This clonotype turned up a few times. The gene calls are TRBV6-2 or TRBV6-3 and TRBJ1-1, with TRBD1 matching 7 bases. Germline V gene lookup returns CDR1 MNHEY and CDR2 SVGEGT. V lost 5 bases to trimming and J lost 8 bases; unmatched junction nucleotides: 8. The CDR3 sequence is 13 residues long. The CDR3 DNA is TGTGCCAGCAGTCCCGACAGGGCTGCCGAAGCTTTCTTT. It encodes CASSPDRAAEAFF.

This clonotype was seen at least ten times. The chain links TRBV5-6 to TRBJ2-2, with no clear D. Germline CDR1 and CDR2: SGHDT and YYEEEE. This CDR3 spans 13 amino acids. Trimming left V 2 bases short and J 7 bases short, with 9 bases between. CDR3 protein: CASSFGSLGELFF. The CDR3 DNA reads TGTGCCAGCAGCTTTGGCAGCCTCGGGGAGCTGTTTTTT.

In this sample, this clonotype turned up a few times. The CDR3 nucleotides read TGTGCCAGCAGTAAACTCAACAGGGGAAACTATGGCTACACCTTC. This codes for CASSKLNRGNYGYTF. The rearrangement links TRBV28 to TRBJ1-2; 7 nucleotides match TRBD1. This CDR3 is 15 amino acids long. The germline V gene has CDR1 MDHEN and CDR2 SYDVKM. V shed 5 bases, J shed 2 bases, and the junction held 8 bases outside the gene matches.

The chain employs TRBV2 and TRBJ1-3; no definite D call. The CDR3 runs 22 residues. CDR1 SNHLY and CDR2 FYNNEI come from the germline V gene. The germline V and J ends were trimmed by 5 bases and 0 bases, with 32 bases remaining between them. The CDR3 DNA follows: TGTGCCAGCAGTACCCGCTGGGCCCGAATTCGATCGGAGGAACCCTCTGGAAACACCATATATTTT. As protein: CASSTRWARIRSEEPSGNTIYF.